A single sample is the source of the 13 T cell receptor beta chains below, sequenced in a study of control samples from healthy donors and cancer patients. Sequencing used immunoSEQ multiplex PCR; TCRdb keeps in-frame clones, though not all of them. The sample lists 64,000 or so clones; approximately 92% were seen once. The material sequenced was PBMCs. These receptors all stem from a man aged 35 to 55 with colorectal cancer.

This clone was detected only a few times. This chain links TRBV14 with TRBJ2-7; TRBD1 matches 7 bases. V was clipped by 2 bases and J by 2 bases; unmatched bases: 12. The CDR3 runs 17 residues. Germline V gives CDR1 SGHDN, CDR2 FVKESK. CDR3 residues: CASSQLITAGGPYEQYF. In nucleotides, the CDR3 is TGTGCCAGCAGCCAATTAATTACGGCAGGGGGTCCCTACGAGCAGTACTTC.

The CDR3 nucleotides are TGTGCCAGCAGCTTAGGCGCAGACTCCTACGAGCAGTACTTC. Translated: CASSLGADSYEQYF. V gene TRBV7-9 combines with J gene TRBJ2-7; no clear D gene. V lost 1 base and J lost 0, with 7 bases in between. The CDR3 consists of 14 residues. Germline CDR1 SEHNR, CDR2 FQNEAQ (reference sequence).

The chain combines TRBV30 with TRBJ1-2; D call uncertain. Germline lookup yields CDR1 GTSNPN and CDR2 SVGIG (reference sequence). The V gene lost 4 bases and the J gene lost 0 bases, with 12 bases spanning the gap. CDR3 length: 14 residues. In DNA, the CDR3 is TGTGCCTGGATCCCCGGGCAGGCTAACTATGGCTACACCTTC. Its translation: CAWIPGQANYGYTF.

This clone was observed once. The rearrangement uses TRBV2 and TRBJ1-4; TRBD1 might be the D (5 bases). The CDR3 runs to 14 residues. Germline-derived CDR1 and CDR2 are SNHLY and FYNNEI. Trimming stripped 10 bases from V and 8 bases from J, with 20 bases between. The CDR3 here is CAITFTGAREKLFF. CDR3 DNA: TGTGCCATCACGTTCACCGGGGCCCGGGAAAAACTGTTTTTT.

The chain couples TRBV15 to TRBJ1-3, with a weak D call TRBD1 (5 bases). This CDR3 is built from 13 residues. From germline, CDR1 is LNHNV and CDR2 YYDKDF (reference sequence). With 8 bases removed from V and 1 base from J, the gap between germline ends came to 9 bases. CDR3 nucleotide sequence: TGTGCCACCTCCCAGGGTTCTGGAAACACCATATATTTT. It codes for CATSQGSGNTIYF.

V gene TRBV19 combines with J gene TRBJ1-1; 8 bases match TRBD1. The CDR3 spans 14 residues. The junction had 8 bases not matched to a gene; V was cut back by 7 bases and J by 4 bases. Per the germline V gene, CDR1 is LNHDA and CDR2 is SQIVND (reference sequence). The CDR3 DNA follows: TGTGCCAGTACCAAGACAGGGGTTGGCACTGAAGCTTTCTTT. Protein sequence: CASTKTGVGTEAFF.

This clone appeared once. V and J are TRBV6-5 and TRBJ1-3; no definite D call. There are 15 residues in the CDR3. Germline V gene sequence: CDR1 MNHEY, CDR2 SVGAGI. Trimming removed 0 bases from V and 0 bases from J, with 6 bases in between. The CDR3 DNA is TGTGCCAGCAGTTACTCGTCTCCCTCTGGAAACACCATATATTTT. Protein product: CASSYSSPSGNTIYF.

The V and J genes are TRBV29-1 and TRBJ1-1, with TRBD1 identical over 7 bases. This CDR3 is 11 amino acids long. Germline V lookup: CDR1 SQVTM, CDR2 ANQGSEA. The V and J ends lost 5 bases and 4 bases, in that order; junction bases with no gene match: 1. CDR3 amino acids: CSVHRGTEAFF. The CDR3 DNA is TGCAGCGTTCACAGGGGCACTGAAGCTTTCTTT. Using reference TRBV29-1 and TRBJ1-1 for the parts outside the CDR3, the full variable domain is SAVISQKPSRDICQRGTSLTIQCQVDSQVTMMFWYRQQPGQSLTLIATANQGSEATYESGFVIDKFPISRPNLTFSTLTVSNMSPEDSSIYLCSVHRGTEAFFGQGTRLTVV.

The chain is built from TRBV6-5 and TRBJ2-7; D not certain. This CDR3 spans 13 amino acids. Trimming cost V 5 bases and J 6 bases, with 14 bases left between them. Germline V gives CDR1 MNHEY, CDR2 SVGAGI. CDR3 DNA sequence: TGTGCCAGCAGTCTCACAGAGATGGGCGAGCAGTACTTC. Amino acids: CASSLTEMGEQYF.

The chain recombines TRBV6-4 with TRBJ2-1; 8 nucleotides line up with TRBD1. The CDR3 runs 13 residues. Trimming cost V 6 bases and J 4 bases; bases outside gene matches: 2. Germline V CDR1 and CDR2: MRHNA, SNTAGT. In DNA, the CDR3 is TGTGCCAGCAGCCGGGACAGGTACAATGAGCAGTTCTTC. This sequence encodes CASSRDRYNEQFF.

V gene TRBV13 combines with J gene TRBJ1-2; the D gene is possibly TRBD1 (6 bases). Trimming took off 3 bases at V and 2 bases at J, with 13 bases between the two ends. The CDR3 spans 15 residues. Germline V CDR1 and CDR2: PRHDT, FYEKMQ (reference sequence). The CDR3 is CASSLGARQNYGYTF. DNA for the CDR3: TGTGCCAGCAGCTTGGGGGCCCGACAGAACTATGGCTACACCTTC.

The chain has TRBV7-3 and TRBJ2-1; 7 bases line up with TRBD2. With 7 bases clipped from V and 9 bases from J, the junction kept 3 bases outside the gene matches. The CDR3 spans 11 residues. In germline, CDR1 is SGHTA, CDR2 FQGTGA. CDR3 sequence reads: CASMGRGEQFF. CDR3 bases: TGTGCCAGCATGGGGAGGGGTGAGCAGTTCTTC. Variable domain in full (rest from reference TRBV7-3 and TRBJ2-1): GAGVSQTPSNKVTEKGKYVELRCDPISGHTALYWYRQSLGQGPEFLIYFQGTGAADDSGLPNDRFFAVRPEGSVSTLKIQRTERGDSAVYLCASMGRGEQFFGPGTRLTVL.

The CDR3 DNA follows: TGTGCCAGCAGCCATGGTGGGCGTGCTCCCCCTCTGGACGAGCAGTACTTC. Protein product: CASSHGGRAPPLDEQYF. The chain has TRBV7-2 and TRBJ2-7; D unclear. This CDR3 has 17 residues. Germline V gene sequence: CDR1 SGHTA, CDR2 FQGNSA. Trimming stripped 5 bases from V and 5 bases from J, with 25 bases between.